Below, 25 T cell receptor beta chains from the same sample are listed, as sequenced in a study of blood T cell repertoires in COVID-19. Only in-frame clones appear in the TCRdb table, and some are missing; sequencing was by immunoSEQ multiplex PCR. This sample has around 80,000 clones; roughly 82% occur once, and the top ten carry 10%. Input material: peripheral blood. These TCRs come from a man aged 55 to 70 with acute or convalescent COVID-19.

The rearrangement joins TRBV5-1 to TRBJ2-7; tentative D call: TRBD2 (6 bases). This CDR3 comprises 14 residues. The V end lost 4 bases, the J end lost 2 bases, and 13 bases lay between the germline ends. Germline values: CDR1 SGHRS, CDR2 YFSETQ. The CDR3 sequence: CASSRGTDPYEQYF. In DNA, the CDR3 is TGCGCCAGCAGCCGCGGGACGGACCCCTACGAGCAGTACTTC.

Here the CDR3 reads CASSYSAEPPYEQYF. The CDR3 DNA is TGTGCCAGCAGTTATTCTGCGGAGCCCCCCTACGAGCAGTACTTC. The chain has TRBV6-5 and TRBJ2-7; D is undetermined. The CDR3 is made up of 15 amino acids. Germline V gives CDR1 MNHEY, CDR2 SVGAGI. V gave up 3 bases and J gave up 2 bases, with 14 bases separating them.

This clone was detected only a few times. The chain carries TRBV6-2 or TRBV6-3 and TRBJ2-1; tentatively, D is TRBD2 (6 bases). The CDR3 runs 15 residues. In germline, CDR1 is MNHEY, CDR2 SVGEGT. Trimming removed 6 bases at V and 2 bases at J, with 14 bases between. The CDR3 coding sequence is TGTGCCAGCAGCCAACCGGGAGCACCCTACAATGAGCAGTTCTTC. This gives the protein CASSQPGAPYNEQFF.

The chain carries TRBV5-1 and TRBJ1-5, with D perhaps matching TRBD1 (5 bases). V shed 4 bases and J shed 8 bases, with 19 bases lying between them. Germline CDR1 reads SGHRS; CDR2 reads YFSETQ. There are 15 residues in the CDR3. The CDR3 sequence is CASSPAGTPGEPQHF. In nucleotides, the CDR3 is TGCGCCAGCAGCCCGGCCGGGACGCCGGGGGAGCCCCAGCATTTT.

The V call is TRBV6-5, the J call TRBJ2-3; 12 bases fit TRBD2. The J segment lost 2 bases and the V segment lost 8 bases, leaving 5 bases of the junction unmatched. The length of the CDR3 is 15 residues. CDR1 and CDR2 (germline): MNHEY, SVGAGI. Here the CDR3 DNA reads TGTGCCAGCTCGACTAGCGGGGGACTCACAGATACGCAGTATTTT. Protein sequence: CASSTSGGLTDTQYF.

The genes are TRBV15 and TRBJ1-2, with D unclear. Germline loops: CDR1 LNHNV, CDR2 YYDKDF (reference sequence). The CDR3 runs to 16 residues. Between the trimmed V and J ends, which lost 0 bases and 3 bases, there was a span of 14 bases. This CDR3 is CATSRDGADQDYGYTF. In DNA, the CDR3 is TGTGCCACCAGCAGAGATGGTGCTGACCAGGACTATGGCTACACCTTC.

V gene TRBV10-3 combines with J gene TRBJ2-5; the D gene is possibly TRBD1 (5 bases). Trimming left V 6 bases short and J 3 bases short, with 5 bases between. The CDR3 has 11 residues. Germline V gives CDR1 ENHRY, CDR2 SYGVKD. CDR3 coding DNA: TGTGCCATCAGCAGGGAAGAGACCCAGTACTTC. It specifies CAISREETQYF.

The V gene is TRBV6-1, the J gene TRBJ1-2; TRBD1 matches at 7 bases. Germline lookup yields CDR1 MNHNS and CDR2 SASEGT. The trim removed 0 bases at V and 0 bases at J, leaving 10 bases unmatched. The CDR3 is 18 residues long. This CDR3 reads CASSEAEGARLANYGYTF. The DNA of the CDR3 is TGTGCCAGCAGTGAAGCGGAGGGGGCTAGGTTAGCTAACTATGGCTACACCTTC.

The chain links TRBV5-1 to TRBJ2-1; 7 positions match TRBD2. Losses at the gene ends were 8 bases for V and 6 bases for J; bases not matched to a gene: 14. The CDR3 is made up of 15 amino acids. Per the germline V gene, CDR1 is SGHRS and CDR2 is YFSETQ. The CDR3 DNA follows: TGCGCCAGTGCGTTTCGGGGGAGGGGAGGCAATGAGCAGTTCTTC. Translating it yields CASAFRGRGGNEQFF.

The chain uses TRBV7-8 and TRBJ1-5; weak D call: TRBD1 (5 bases). This CDR3 contains 15 residues. CDR1 is SGHVS, CDR2 FQNEAQ, per germline. V lost 4 bases and J 3 bases, leaving 13 bases between the germline ends. CDR3 nucleotide sequence: TGTGCCAGCAGCTCGTTCGACAGCCTCAATCAGCCCCAGCATTTT. Translation gives CASSSFDSLNQPQHF.

V gene TRBV29-1 combines with J gene TRBJ2-1; D may be TRBD2 (6 bases). CDR1 and CDR2 (germline): SQVTM, ANQGSEA. Trimming removed 6 bases at V and 0 bases at J, with 15 bases between. CDR3 size: 15 residues. The CDR3 reads CSVEGGASSYNEQFF. DNA for the CDR3: TGCAGCGTCGAGGGCGGGGCGAGCTCCTACAATGAGCAGTTCTTC.

The chain is built from TRBV7-2 and TRBJ1-1; possible D gene TRBD1, 6 bases. This CDR3 comprises 16 residues. CDR1 is SGHTA and CDR2 is FQGNSA in the germline V gene. Trimming took off 5 bases at V and 0 bases at J, with 16 bases between the two ends. CDR3 DNA: TGTGCCAGCAGCGCCACTTCCAGGGGTGTGAACACTGAAGCTTTCTTT. Its translation is CASSATSRGVNTEAFF.

The rearrangement uses TRBV13 and TRBJ2-4, with D tentatively TRBD1 (6 bases). The CDR3 totals 16 residues. CDR1 is PRHDT and CDR2 is FYEKMQ in the germline V gene (reference sequence). Trimming cost V 2 bases and J 7 bases, with 18 bases left between them. CDR3: CASSLRATARGNIQYF. The CDR3 DNA reads TGTGCCAGCAGCTTACGAGCGACAGCGAGGGGGAACATTCAGTACTTC. The complete variable domain, with remaining parts taken from reference TRBV13 and TRBJ2-4, reads AAGVIQSPRHLIKEKRETATLKCYPIPRHDTVYWYQQGPGQDPQFLISFYEKMQSDKGSIPDRFSAQQFSDYHSELNMSSLELGDSALYFCASSLRATARGNIQYFGAGTRLSVL.

The V and J genes are TRBV5-4 and TRBJ2-3, with D tentatively TRBD2 (5 bases). The CDR3 contains 15 residues. The V end was cut by 3 bases, the J end by 1 base, with 12 bases between. The V gene's germline CDR1 is SGHNT and CDR2 YYREEE (reference sequence). This CDR3 is CASSSKAVGTDTQYF. The CDR3 DNA reads as TGTGCCAGCAGCTCCAAAGCGGTGGGCACAGATACGCAGTATTTT. Variable domain in full (rest from reference TRBV5-4 and TRBJ2-3): ETGVTQSPTHLIKTRGQQVTLRCSSQSGHNTVSWYQQALGQGPQFIFQYYREEENGRGNFPPRFSGLQFPNYSSELNVNALELDDSALYLCASSSKAVGTDTQYFGPGTRLTVL.

The V call is TRBV23-1, the J call TRBJ1-5; a possible D gene is TRBD1 (6 bases). TRBV23-1 is an ORF for which the function is uncertain. V lost 3 bases and J 4 bases, leaving 16 bases between the germline ends. This CDR3 spans 16 amino acids. The CDR3 spells CASSHEGGYRNQPQHF. The DNA of the CDR3 is TGCGCCAGCAGTCATGAGGGGGGGTATCGAAATCAGCCCCAGCATTTT.

The genes are TRBV12-3 or TRBV12-4 and TRBJ1-1; TRBD1 is a possible D gene (5 bases). V dropped 7 bases and J dropped 10 bases, with 16 bases sitting between them. This CDR3 comprises 12 residues. The CDR3: CASTRGGESAFF. CDR3 nucleotide sequence: TGTGCCAGCACTCGCGGAGGGGAGTCAGCTTTCTTT.

The CDR3 sequence: CASTNEEKLFF. Written as DNA, the CDR3 is TGTGCCAGCACCAACGAGGAAAAACTGTTTTTT. V and J are TRBV6-6 and TRBJ1-4, with D hard to call. Germline CDR1 and CDR2: MNHNY and SVGAGI (reference sequence). Trimming removed 7 bases from V and 8 bases from J, with 8 bases in between. This CDR3 is 11 amino acids long.

V gene TRBV15 combines with J gene TRBJ1-1; D gene unclear. V lost 3 bases and J 4 bases, leaving 12 bases between the germline ends. The CDR3 covers 14 residues. The germline CDR1 and CDR2 sequences are LNHNV and YYDKDF (reference sequence). In DNA, the CDR3 is TGTGCCACCAGCAGCCTGAATGGAGGCACTGAAGCTTTCTTT. It is translated as CATSSLNGGTEAFF. Full variable domain (remainder filled in from reference TRBV15 and TRBJ1-1): DAMVIQNPRYQVTQFGKPVTLSCSQTLNHNVMYWYQQKSSQAPKLLFHYYDKDFNNEADTPDNFQSRRPNTSFCFLDIRSPGLGDTAMYLCATSSLNGGTEAFFGQGTRLTVV.

The gene calls are TRBV28 and TRBJ1-1, with unresolved D. The length of the CDR3 is 15 residues. With 7 bases removed from V and 1 base from J, the gap between germline ends came to 16 bases. Germline CDR1 is MDHEN and CDR2 is SYDVKM. The CDR3 nucleotides are TGTGCCAGCATGACACATGGTGTTGGGAACACTGAAGCTTTCTTT. Amino acids: CASMTHGVGNTEAFF.

V usage is TRBV27 and J usage is TRBJ2-7; 7 nucleotides agree with TRBD2. V lost 1 base and J lost 7; bases outside the gene matches: 4. This CDR3 spans 13 amino acids. Germline V gives CDR1 MNHEY, CDR2 SMNVEV (reference sequence). This CDR3 reads CASSLWGGREQYF. DNA of the CDR3: TGTGCCAGCAGTTTATGGGGGGGTAGGGAGCAGTACTTC.

This clone was seen a handful of times. The chain combines TRBV7-2 with TRBJ2-7; perhaps TRBD1 as D (6 bases). Deletions cut 1 base from V and 7 bases from J, with 14 bases between. The CDR3 has 14 residues. Per the germline V gene, CDR1 is SGHTA and CDR2 is FQGNSA. CDR3 in amino acids: CASSLGFGGGEQYF. The CDR3 DNA reads as TGTGCCAGCAGCTTAGGTTTTGGGGGCGGAGAGCAGTACTTC.

The rearrangement joins TRBV2 to TRBJ2-1; D uncertain. The CDR3 totals 14 residues. The germline CDR1 and CDR2 sequences are SNHLY and FYNNEI. V lost 2 bases and J 2 bases, leaving 7 bases between the germline ends. This CDR3 is CASSELRTYNEQFF. DNA of the CDR3: TGTGCCAGCAGTGAACTGCGGACCTACAATGAGCAGTTCTTC.

This chain uses TRBV29-1 with TRBJ2-5; perhaps TRBD1 as D (6 bases). The V gene's germline CDR1 is SQVTM and CDR2 ANQGSEA. The CDR3 totals 12 residues. V lost 3 bases and J 5 bases, leaving 10 bases between the germline ends. The CDR3: CSVDVGAETQYF. The CDR3 DNA reads TGCAGCGTTGATGTGGGGGCTGAGACCCAGTACTTC.

The chain links TRBV5-4 to TRBJ2-5; 8 positions match TRBD1. V shed 4 bases, J shed 6 bases, and the junction held 8 bases outside the gene matches. The CDR3 consists of 14 residues. Germline V CDR1 and CDR2: SGHNT, YYREEE (reference sequence). CDR3 protein: CASSGGGQGKTQYF. The CDR3 region has the DNA TGTGCCAGCAGCGGAGGAGGACAGGGAAAGACCCAGTACTTC.

The chain joins TRBV11-2 to TRBJ2-5, with TRBD2 identical over 14 bases. V dropped 4 bases and J dropped 5; count of bases not matched to a gene: 15. This CDR3 contains 19 residues. CDR1 and CDR2 from the germline V gene are SGHAT and FQNNGV. The CDR3 DNA reads TGTGCCAGCAGCTCCCGCGGCCCGGGACTAGCGGGGGAAAGGGAGACCCAGTACTTC. As protein: CASSSRGPGLAGERETQYF.